This TCR beta chain was sequenced in a study of cytomegalovirus exposure and HLA in healthy donors. General study points: Later analysis reportedly placed an Asian-associated ancestry cluster below the roughly 690-donor mean in N-insertions. Cytomegalovirus status was reportedly diagnosed by the classifier with high sensitivity and specificity.

Of note for this clone: Its antigen is not known.

This CDR3 contains 14 residues. V was cut by 4 bases and J by 1 base, with 6 bases left in between. CDR1 is SGHRS, CDR2 YFSETQ, per germline. The PCR ran on 60 Vbeta and 13 Jbeta primers. Profiled with immunoSEQ multiplex PCR; TCRdb holds only in-frame clones, not every one. In the table there are approximately 150,000 clones, approximately 65% of which are singletons. The J gene is TRBJ2-6, the V gene TRBV5-1; tentatively, D is TRBD1 (5 bases). This TCR was recovered from a woman aged 60-70 years in good health and CMV-seronegative. Input material: PBMCs. The CDR3 spells CASSQGSGANVLTF. The CDR3 nucleotides are TGCGCCAGCAGCCAGGGATCTGGGGCCAACGTCCTGACTTTC.